This T cell receptor beta chain was retrieved from a study of cytomegalovirus exposure and HLA in healthy donors. Broader study findings: Most TCR sequences were seen very rarely across donors, but some public TCRs occurred in many.

The method was immunoSEQ multiplex PCR; TCRdb's version includes in-frame clones alone and lacks a portion of them. The data hold about 38,000 clones, with around 93% observed a single time. A word on this clone: No antigen is known for it. In the same sample, other DNA sequences code for this CDR3.

CDR3 length: 15 residues. The germline V and J ends were trimmed by 1 base and 6 bases, with 13 bases remaining between them. Germline values: CDR1 SGHTA, CDR2 FQGNSA. The V gene is TRBV7-2, the J gene TRBJ1-5; possibly TRBD1 for D (5 bases). Sequenced sample: PBMCs. This receptor was taken from a man between 18 and 29 years old in good health and CMV-seronegative. In nucleotides, the CDR3 is TGTGCCAGCAGCTTAGAGTCCAGGGCCGGTCAGCCCCAGCATTTT. It translates to CASSLESRAGQPQHF.